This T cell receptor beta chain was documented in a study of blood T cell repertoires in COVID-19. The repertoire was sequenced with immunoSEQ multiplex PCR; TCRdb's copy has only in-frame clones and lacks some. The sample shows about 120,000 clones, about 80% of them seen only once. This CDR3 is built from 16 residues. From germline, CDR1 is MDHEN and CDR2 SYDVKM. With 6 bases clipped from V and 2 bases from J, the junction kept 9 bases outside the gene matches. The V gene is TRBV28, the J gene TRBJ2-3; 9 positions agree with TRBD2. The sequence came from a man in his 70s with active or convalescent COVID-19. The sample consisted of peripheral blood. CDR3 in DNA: TGTGCCAGCAGCCCAGGAGCGGGAGGTTACACAGATACGCAGTATTTT. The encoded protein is CASSPGAGGYTDTQYF.